This TCR beta chain was captured by sequencing in a study of shared clonotypes between healthy human individuals. V was clipped by 3 bases and J by 0 bases; unmatched bases: 2. Germline assignment: CDR1 SGHAT and CDR2 FQNNGV. The CDR3 spans 15 residues. Naive CD8 cells were CD45RO-negative, positively selected for CCR7, excluding terminally differentiated effector memory CD45RA+ cells. As regards this clone: Its target is not known.

Some clones are missing from TCRdb's copy, which holds only in-frame ones; the method was immunoSEQ multiplex PCR. The sample carries about 2.1 million clones, just under 95% recorded once. Study outcomes and limitations: Across a handful of donors, naive CD4 shared 5% to 6%, naive CD8 3% to 3.5%, memory CD4 about 2.4%, memory CD8 more than 0.35%. The study generally estimated greater richness for naive than memory subsets.

Sequencing was carried out using naive CD8+ T cells from PBMCs. The genes are TRBV11-2 and TRBJ2-1; 7 bases are shared with TRBD1. This receptor was taken from a man younger than 35 in good health. Some clones in this sample may be carry-over from other donors' samples. CDR3 residues: CASSFWTGSYNEQFF. The CDR3 DNA follows: TGTGCCAGCAGCTTTTGGACAGGCTCCTACAATGAGCAGTTCTTC.